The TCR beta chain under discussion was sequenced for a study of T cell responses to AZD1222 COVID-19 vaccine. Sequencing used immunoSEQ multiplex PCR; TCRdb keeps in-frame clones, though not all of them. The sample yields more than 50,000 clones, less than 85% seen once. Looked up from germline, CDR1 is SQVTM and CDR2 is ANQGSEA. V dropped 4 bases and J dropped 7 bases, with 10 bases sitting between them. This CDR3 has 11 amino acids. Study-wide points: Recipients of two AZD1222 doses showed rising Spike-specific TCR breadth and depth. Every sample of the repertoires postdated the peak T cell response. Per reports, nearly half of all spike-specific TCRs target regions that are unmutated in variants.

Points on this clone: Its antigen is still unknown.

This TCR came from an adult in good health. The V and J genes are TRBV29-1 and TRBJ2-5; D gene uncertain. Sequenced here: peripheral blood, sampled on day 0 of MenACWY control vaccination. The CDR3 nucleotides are TGCAGCGTTGCCTTGTTGGGGACCCAGTACTTC. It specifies CSVALLGTQYF.